The T cell receptor (beta chain) under discussion was sequenced for a study of cytomegalovirus exposure and HLA in healthy donors. Worth noting for this clone: Its antigen is still unknown.

The germline V and J ends were trimmed by 3 bases and 7 bases, with 10 bases remaining between them. CDR3 length: 14 amino acids. In germline, CDR1 is MNHEY, CDR2 SVGAGI. Findings of the study overall: Some V segments, TRBV6-2 and TRBV6-3 among them, were indistinguishable and were therefore excluded. Earlier findings revealed that most TCR beta V segments proved productive either about 90% or about 30% of the time.

The PCR made use of 60 Vbeta and 13 Jbeta primers. TCRdb keeps only in-frame clones here, not all; method: immunoSEQ multiplex PCR. The repertoire has about 200,000 clones, around 73% of them found once; the top ten carry 3.8%. The TCR sequence derives from a male donor in good health and CMV-seronegative. Specimen: PBMCs. V is TRBV6-5 and J is TRBJ1-6; D is uncertain. Written as DNA, the CDR3 is TGTGCCAGCAGTTATTTGCAAGAGAATTCACCCCTCCACTTT. It is translated as CASSYLQENSPLHF.